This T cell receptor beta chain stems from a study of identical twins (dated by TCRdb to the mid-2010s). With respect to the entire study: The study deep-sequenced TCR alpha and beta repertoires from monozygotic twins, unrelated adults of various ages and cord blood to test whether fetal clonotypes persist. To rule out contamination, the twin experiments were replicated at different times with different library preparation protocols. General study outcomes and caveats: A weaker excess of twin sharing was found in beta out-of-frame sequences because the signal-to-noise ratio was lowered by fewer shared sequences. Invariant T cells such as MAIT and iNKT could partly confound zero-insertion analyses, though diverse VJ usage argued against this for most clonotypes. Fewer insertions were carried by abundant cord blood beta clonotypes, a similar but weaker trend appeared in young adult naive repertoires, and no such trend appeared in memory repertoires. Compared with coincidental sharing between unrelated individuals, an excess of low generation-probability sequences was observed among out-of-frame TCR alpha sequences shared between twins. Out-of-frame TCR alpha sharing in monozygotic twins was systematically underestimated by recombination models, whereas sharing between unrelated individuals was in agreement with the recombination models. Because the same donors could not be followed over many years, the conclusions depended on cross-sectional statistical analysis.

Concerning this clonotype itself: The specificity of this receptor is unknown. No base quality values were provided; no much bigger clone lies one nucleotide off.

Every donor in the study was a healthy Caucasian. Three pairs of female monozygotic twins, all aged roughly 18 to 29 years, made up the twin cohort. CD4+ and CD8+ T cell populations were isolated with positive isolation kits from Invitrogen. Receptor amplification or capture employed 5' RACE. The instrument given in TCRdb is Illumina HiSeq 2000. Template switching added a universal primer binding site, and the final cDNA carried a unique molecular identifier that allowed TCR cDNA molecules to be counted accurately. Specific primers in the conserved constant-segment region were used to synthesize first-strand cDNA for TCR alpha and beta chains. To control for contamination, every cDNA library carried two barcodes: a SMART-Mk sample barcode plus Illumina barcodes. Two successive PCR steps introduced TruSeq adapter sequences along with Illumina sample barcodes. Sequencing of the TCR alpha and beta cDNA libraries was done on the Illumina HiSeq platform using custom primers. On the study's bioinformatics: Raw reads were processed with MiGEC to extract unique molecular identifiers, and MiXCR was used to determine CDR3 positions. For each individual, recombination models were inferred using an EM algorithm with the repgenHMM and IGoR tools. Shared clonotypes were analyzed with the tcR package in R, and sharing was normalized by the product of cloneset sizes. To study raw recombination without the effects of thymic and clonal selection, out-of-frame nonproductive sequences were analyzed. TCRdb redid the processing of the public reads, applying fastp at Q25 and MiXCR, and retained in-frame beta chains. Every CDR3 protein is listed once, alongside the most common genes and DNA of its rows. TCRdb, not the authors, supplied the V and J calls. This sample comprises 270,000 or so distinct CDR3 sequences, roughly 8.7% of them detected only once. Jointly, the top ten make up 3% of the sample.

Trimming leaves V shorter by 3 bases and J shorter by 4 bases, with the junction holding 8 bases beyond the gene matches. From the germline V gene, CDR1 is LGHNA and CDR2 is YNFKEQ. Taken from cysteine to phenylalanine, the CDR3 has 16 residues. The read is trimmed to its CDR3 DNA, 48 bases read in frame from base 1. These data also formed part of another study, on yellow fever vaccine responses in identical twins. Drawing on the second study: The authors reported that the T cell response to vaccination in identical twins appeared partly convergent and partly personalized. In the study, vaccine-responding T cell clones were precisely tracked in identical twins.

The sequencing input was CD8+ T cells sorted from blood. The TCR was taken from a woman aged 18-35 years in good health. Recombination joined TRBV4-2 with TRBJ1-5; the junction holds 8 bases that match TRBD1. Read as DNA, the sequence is TGTGCCAGCAGCCAGCCGGGGCGACAGGGGAATCAGCCCCAGCATTTT. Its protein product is CASSQPGRQGNQPQHF.